Listed below are T cell receptor beta chains from one sample, sequenced in a study of OX40 agonist ivuxolimab in advanced cancers. The protocol was immunoSEQ multiplex PCR, while the TCRdb copy is restricted to in-frame clones and leaves out a portion. This sample yields roughly 39,000 clones, of which around nine tenths are seen a single time; approximately 12% belongs to the top ten. The sample in question was CD4+ or CD8+ T cells sorted from blood, obtained in a trial of the OX40 agonist ivuxolimab. All receptors come from an adult with an advanced solid tumor such as melanoma, head and neck, liver or kidney cancer. Each CDR3 is given with its conserved first and last residue. A row's size may be missing; if present it is once, few, many or a size class.

abundance | len | v_gene | CDR3aa
- | 16 | TRBV27 | CASSLSRQGAYQPQHF
- | 13 | TRBV19 | CASSPTVNSPLHF
- | 16 | TRBV7-9 | CASSLALVGATDTQYF
- | 14 | TRBV7-9 | CASSSSQGLYEQYF
- | 14 | TRBV7-6 | CASSQDRARDEQFF
- | 17 | TRBV19 | CASSIGLAGAMVDTQYF
- | 16 | TRBV12-5 | CASGLVRGPSYNEQFF
- | 14 | TRBV14 | CASSLTGKRKKLFF
- | 16 | TRBV2 | CASSPGQGANNQPQHF
- | 15 | TRBV6-4 | CASTTITGFGDIQYF
- | 12 | TRBV11-2 | CASSPVSIEQFF
- | 15 | TRBV7-7 | CASSVSRLSTDTQYF
- | 11 | TRBV20-1 | CSARVGEKLFF
once | 11 | TRBV2 | CATQFNEKLFF
once | 16 | TRBV10-3 | CAISEASTGLTYEQYF
- | 14 | TRBV6-1 | CASSGTVNSYEQYF
- | 16 | TRBV18 | CASSPTGTHSTDTQYF
once | 15 | TRBV7-2 | CASSLAGLAGDTQYF
- | 17 | TRBV14 | CASSLPRGGGPTDTQYF
- | 15 | TRBV19 | CASSIDSAGTYEQYF
- | 15 | TRBV28 | CASSQDRGIGNTIYF
- | 18 | TRBV28 | CASSSRRGAPDSGNTIYF
- | 12 | TRBV2 | CASSEGLDTQYF
- | 15 | TRBV7-7 | CASSLANGAGDEQFF
- | 15 | TRBV29-1 | CSVSGTGPSTGELFF
few | 13 | TRBV7-6 | CASSPFQGGEQFF
- | 14 | TRBV28 | CASDPYRRSTEAFF
once | 16 | TRBV7-2 | CASSTVAGGRSNEQFF
- | 15 | TRBV7-3 | CASSQDSGSSYEQYF
- | 15 | TRBV5-1 | CASRETQRVPGELFF
- | 14 | TRBV28 | CASRSGGANEKLFF
- | 15 | TRBV5-1 | CASSAQGADGNTIYF
- | 14 | TRBV5-5 | CASREGWRADTQYF
few | 14 | TRBV11-2 | CASSFLRDGFEQYF
- | 12 | TRBV29-1 | CSVRANGDEQFF
- | 15 | TRBV13 | CASSNAQATSAEQYF
- | 8 | TRBV6-6 | CASSEAFF
- | 13 | TRBV5-1 | CASRSGLNQPQHF
- | 16 | TRBV6-1 | CASSDTGHSTNEKLFF
few | 13 | TRBV18 | CASSPMANTEAFF
- | 19 | TRBV27 | CASSLRQGAVIGRTYEQYF
- | 15 | TRBV6-4 | CASSERTSGSVEQFF